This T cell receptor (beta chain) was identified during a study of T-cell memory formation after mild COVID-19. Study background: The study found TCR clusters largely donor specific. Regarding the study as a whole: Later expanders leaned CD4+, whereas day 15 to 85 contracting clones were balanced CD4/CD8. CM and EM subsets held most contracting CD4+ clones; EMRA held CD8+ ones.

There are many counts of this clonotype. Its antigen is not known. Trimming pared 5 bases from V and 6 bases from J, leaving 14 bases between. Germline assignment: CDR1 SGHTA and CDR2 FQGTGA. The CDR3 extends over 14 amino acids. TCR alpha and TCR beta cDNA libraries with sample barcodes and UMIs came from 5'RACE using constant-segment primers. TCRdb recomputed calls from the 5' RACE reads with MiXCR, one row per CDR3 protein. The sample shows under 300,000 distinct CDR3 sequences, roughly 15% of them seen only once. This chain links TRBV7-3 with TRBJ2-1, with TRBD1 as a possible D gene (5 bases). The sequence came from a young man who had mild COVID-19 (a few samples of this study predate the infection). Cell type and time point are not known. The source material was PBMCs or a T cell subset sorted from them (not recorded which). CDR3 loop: CASSAQGRANEQFF. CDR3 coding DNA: TGTGCCAGCAGCGCCCAGGGAAGGGCCAATGAGCAGTTCTTC.